This TCR beta chain stems from a study of cytomegalovirus exposure and HLA in healthy donors. Study-wide points: The study dropped some indistinguishable V segments, TRBV6-2 and TRBV6-3 among them.

PCR employed 60 Vbeta and 13 Jbeta primers. Measured with immunoSEQ multiplex PCR; TCRdb has only the in-frame clones, and not every one. The table has 150,000 or so clones, about three quarters seen once; the top ten hold 2.5% to 3.5%. The V and J ends lost 0 bases and 4 bases respectively, with 9 bases between them. The CDR3 extends over 14 amino acids. The germline V gene has CDR1 LNHNV and CDR2 YYDKDF (reference sequence). This clone was detected only a few times. Its antigen is undetermined. V and J are TRBV15 and TRBJ1-1; D might be TRBD1 (5 bases). Sequencing was done on a sample of PBMCs. This receptor was identified in a woman in her forties in good health and CMV-seronegative. The CDR3, as DNA: TGTGCCACCAGCAGAGATCGCGGGGCCACTGAAGCTTTCTTT. Amino acid sequence: CATSRDRGATEAFF.